Each of the 12 T cell receptor beta chains below was sequenced from the same sample in a study of blood T cell repertoires in COVID-19. Clones were read by immunoSEQ multiplex PCR, and TCRdb kept only the in-frame ones, dropping some. Of roughly 100,000 clones listed, roughly nine tenths are singletons. Sequencing was done on a sample of peripheral blood. The receptors derive from a human donor in a cohort sampled during active COVID-19.

The rearrangement uses TRBV12-3 or TRBV12-4 and TRBJ1-6; the D gene is possibly TRBD1 (5 bases). Trimming left V 5 bases short and J 12 bases short, with 8 bases between. The CDR3 loop spans 11 amino acids. In DNA, the CDR3 is TGTGCCAGCAGTCTGGGGGGACCCCTCCACTTT. Its translation is CASSLGGPLHF.

V gene TRBV27 combines with J gene TRBJ2-7; no firm D call. The CDR3 runs 12 residues. Germline V gene sequence: CDR1 MNHEY, CDR2 SMNVEV (reference sequence). Trimming removed 5 bases at V and 7 bases at J, with 12 bases between. The CDR3 nucleotides are TGTGCCAGCAGTAAGACTGGTTTGGAGCAGTACTTC. This gives the protein CASSKTGLEQYF.

This chain uses TRBV7-6 with TRBJ2-1; no definite D call. There are 16 residues in the CDR3. Trimming removed 2 bases from V and 9 bases from J, with 20 bases in between. Germline CDR1 reads SGHVS; CDR2 reads FNYEAQ. CDR3 DNA sequence: TGTGCCAGCAGCTTAATCTCTTCTGCCCGCCCGAGTGAGCAGTTCTTC. It encodes CASSLISSARPSEQFF. The variable domain in full, completed from reference TRBV7-6 and TRBJ2-1, reads GAGVSQSPRYKVTKRGQDVALRCDPISGHVSLYWYRQALGQGPEFLTYFNYEAQQDKSGLPNDRFSAERPEGSISTLTIQRTEQRDSAMYRCASSLISSARPSEQFFGPGTRLTVL.

The chain combines TRBV10-3 with TRBJ2-7, with TRBD1 matching over 10 bases. Germline V gene sequence: CDR1 ENHRY, CDR2 SYGVKD. The CDR3 loop spans 12 amino acids. V shed 11 bases and J 3 bases; nucleotides not matched to a gene: 4. CDR3 loop: CAVRDRGYEQYF. In DNA, the CDR3 is TGTGCCGTCCGGGACAGGGGCTACGAGCAGTACTTC.

This CDR3 is CASRSGGGYGYTF. In nucleotides, the CDR3 is TGTGCCAGTAGGTCCGGGGGTGGCTATGGCTACACCTTC. This chain connects TRBV6-5 to TRBJ1-2; perhaps TRBD1 as D (5 bases). Germline-derived CDR1 and CDR2 are MNHEY and SVGAGI. CDR3 length: 13 amino acids. Between the trimmed V and J ends, which lost 9 bases and 4 bases, there was a span of 15 bases.

As concerns this clone: Other DNA sequences within the sample encode an identical CDR3. V is TRBV28 and J is TRBJ2-7, with 9 bases aligning to TRBD1. The V and J ends lost 2 bases and 1 base, in that order; junction bases with no gene match: 3. Germline assignment: CDR1 MDHEN and CDR2 SYDVKM. This CDR3 is built from 15 residues. For the CDR3, the DNA is TGTGCCAGCAGTTTAGGGGACAGGGTTTCCTACGAGCAGTACTTC. This encodes CASSLGDRVSYEQYF.

This chain uses TRBV28 with TRBJ1-1; a weak D match, TRBD1 (6 bases). Germline CDR1 reads MDHEN; CDR2 reads SYDVKM. The CDR3 contains 13 residues. The V end lost 6 bases, the J end lost 1 base, and 9 bases lay between the germline ends. The chain's CDR3 is CASRTGRNTEAFF. The CDR3 nucleotides read TGTGCCAGCAGAACAGGGAGGAACACTGAAGCTTTCTTT.

The chain employs TRBV12-3 or TRBV12-4 and TRBJ2-7; TRBD1 is a possible D gene (5 bases). V was clipped by 2 bases and J by 3 bases, with 8 bases between them. The CDR3 has 13 residues. CDR3 region: CASSLTGHYEQYF. In DNA, the CDR3 is TGTGCCAGCAGTTTAACAGGCCACTACGAGCAGTACTTC.

The count of this clone is one. The chain is built from TRBV5-4 and TRBJ1-2; maybe TRBD1 (6 bases). The V gene lost 6 bases and the J gene lost 4 bases, with 19 bases spanning the gap. Germline V gene sequence: CDR1 SGHNT, CDR2 YYREEE (reference sequence). The CDR3 runs 15 residues. In nucleotides, the CDR3 is TGTGCCAGCAACCCATACGACAGGCCCTCCTATGGCTACACCTTC. This sequence encodes CASNPYDRPSYGYTF.

The chain recombines TRBV7-2 with TRBJ1-4, with D possibly TRBD1 on 6 matching bases. Germline V gene data show CDR1 as SGHTA and CDR2 as FQGNSA. The CDR3 consists of 15 residues. Trimming removed 1 base at V and 7 bases at J, with 13 bases between. The CDR3 reads CASSLDGGLIEKLFF. The CDR3 nucleotides read TGTGCCAGCAGCTTAGATGGGGGCCTGATTGAAAAACTGTTTTTT.

This clone was recorded once. The chain uses TRBV4-3 and TRBJ1-4, with 7 positions matching TRBD1. The CDR3 is made up of 16 amino acids. The germline gives CDR1 LGHNA, CDR2 YSLEER. V gave up 0 bases and J gave up 4 bases; unmatched junction bases: 5. The DNA of the CDR3 is TGCGCCAGCAGCCAAGAAAGGACAGGCCATAATGAAAAACTGTTTTTT. It yields the protein CASSQERTGHNEKLFF.

The rearrangement uses TRBV7-2 and TRBJ2-4; 11 bases map to TRBD2. This CDR3 is built from 16 residues. V lost 5 bases, J lost 9 bases, and 12 bases stayed unmatched. Germline CDR1 is SGHTA and CDR2 is FQGNSA. The CDR3 DNA sequence: TGTGCCAGCAGCCCCCTGGGTAGCGGGAGGGGTGGCATTCAGTACTTC. Encoded protein: CASSPLGSGRGGIQYF. Full variable domain (rest looked up from reference TRBV7-2 and TRBJ2-4): GAGVSQSPSNKVTEKGKDVELRCDPISGHTALYWYRQSLGQGLEFLIYFQGNSAPDKSGLPSDRFSAERTGGSVSTLTIQRTQQEDSAVYLCASSPLGSGRGGIQYFGAGTRLSVL.